This T cell receptor (beta chain) came from a study of shared clonotypes between healthy human individuals. General study points: With a handful of donors compared, 4% to 5.5% of naive CD4 clonotypes were shared.

Naive CD8 populations comprised CD45RO-negative cells positively selected for CCR7, excluding terminally differentiated effector memory CD45RA+ cells. Nashville, Tennessee was home to all donors, each a Caucasian adult. Germline CDR1 is MNHEY and CDR2 is SVGAGI. Trimming cost V 5 bases and J 6 bases, with 13 bases left between them. The CDR3 has 14 residues. The method was immunoSEQ multiplex PCR; TCRdb's version includes in-frame clones alone and lacks a portion of them. The sample yields approximately 740,000 clones, around 92% seen once. Concerning this clone itself: Its antigen remains unknown.

The sample taken for sequencing was naive CD8+ T cells sorted from blood. The clonotype originates from a man aged 25 to 45 in good health. The rearrangement joins TRBV6-5 to TRBJ1-4; a possible D gene is TRBD1 (6 bases). CDR3 sequence (DNA): TGTGCCAGCAGTCTCGGACAGAATGATGAAAAACTGTTTTTT. This codes for CASSLGQNDEKLFF.